The T cell receptor (beta chain) under discussion was sequenced for a study of vaccination effects on CD4 cells after COVID-19. Study at large: After the second dose, samples were taken at median day 72. Regarding the study as a whole: Infection- and vaccine-induced clones contracted markedly late after vaccination.

Clones were read by immunoSEQ multiplex PCR, and TCRdb kept only the in-frame ones, dropping some. The data contain around 30,000 clones, approximately 68% of them seen just once; the ten biggest clones take up roughly 8.2%. Antigen-specific CD4+ T cell clonotypes were called by their expansion after viral peptide-pool culture in ViraFEST. CD4+ T cells were isolated after around ten days of culture. The cohort was immunized with two doses of either the BNT162b2 or mRNA-1273 vaccine. Wells containing 1.5 million to 2.5 million PBMC each were cultured with around 9.1 IU/ml IL-2 and approximately 9.6 ug/ml peptides. Half the medium was swapped for IL-2 medium on days 3 and 7. Concerning this clone itself: Its specificity is not known.

V shed 7 bases and J 7 bases; nucleotides not matched to a gene: 4. The CDR3 sequence is 12 residues long. Looked up from germline, CDR1 is MNHEY and CDR2 is SVGAGI. The sample in question was CD4+ T cells from PBMCs cultured with SARS-CoV-2 spike peptides, obtained after COVID-19 vaccination. V usage is TRBV6-5 and J usage is TRBJ1-2; 9 bases align to TRBD1. The sequence came from a human donor who received a COVID-19 vaccine. The CDR3 here is CASIGQGTGYTF. The DNA for the CDR3 is TGTGCCAGCATCGGACAGGGGACTGGCTACACCTTC.